What follows is one T cell receptor (beta chain) and its context. Profiled with immunoSEQ multiplex PCR; TCRdb holds only in-frame clones, not every one. The sample holds more than 75,000 clones, 83% seen once. The record originates from a study of T cell responses to AZD1222 COVID-19 vaccine. Germline values: CDR1 SGHVS, CDR2 FNYEAQ. The germline V and J ends were trimmed by 5 bases and 1 base, with 15 bases remaining between them. The CDR3 is made up of 16 amino acids. The receptor's source is an adult who received the AZD1222 COVID-19 vaccine. Sample: peripheral blood, taken 28 days after the second AZD1222 dose. V gene TRBV7-6 combines with J gene TRBJ2-1, with D perhaps matching TRBD2 (5 bases). In DNA form, the CDR3 reads TGTGCCAGCAGCCCCTGGACTCACGGGTCCTACAATGAGCAGTTCTTC. It translates to CASSPWTHGSYNEQFF.